This TCR beta chain stems from a study of T cell clones after liver transplantation. Profiling relied on immunoSEQ multiplex PCR, and the TCRdb table lists in-frame clones only, not all of them. The sample has roughly 97,000 clones; roughly four fifths are singletons. This CDR3 has 15 residues. V lost 8 bases, J lost 12 bases, and 20 bases stayed unmatched. Germline V gene sequence: CDR1 MNHNS, CDR2 SASEGT. The starting material was CD4+ T cells from blood, obtained before liver transplant. The sequence came from a human donor who received a liver transplant. The chain carries TRBV6-1 and TRBJ1-1, with 8 bases identical to TRBD1. The CDR3 nucleotides are TGTGCCAGCGAGGCGTTATCATCCGGGACAGGTGCGTCTTTCTTT. It encodes CASEALSSGTGASFF.